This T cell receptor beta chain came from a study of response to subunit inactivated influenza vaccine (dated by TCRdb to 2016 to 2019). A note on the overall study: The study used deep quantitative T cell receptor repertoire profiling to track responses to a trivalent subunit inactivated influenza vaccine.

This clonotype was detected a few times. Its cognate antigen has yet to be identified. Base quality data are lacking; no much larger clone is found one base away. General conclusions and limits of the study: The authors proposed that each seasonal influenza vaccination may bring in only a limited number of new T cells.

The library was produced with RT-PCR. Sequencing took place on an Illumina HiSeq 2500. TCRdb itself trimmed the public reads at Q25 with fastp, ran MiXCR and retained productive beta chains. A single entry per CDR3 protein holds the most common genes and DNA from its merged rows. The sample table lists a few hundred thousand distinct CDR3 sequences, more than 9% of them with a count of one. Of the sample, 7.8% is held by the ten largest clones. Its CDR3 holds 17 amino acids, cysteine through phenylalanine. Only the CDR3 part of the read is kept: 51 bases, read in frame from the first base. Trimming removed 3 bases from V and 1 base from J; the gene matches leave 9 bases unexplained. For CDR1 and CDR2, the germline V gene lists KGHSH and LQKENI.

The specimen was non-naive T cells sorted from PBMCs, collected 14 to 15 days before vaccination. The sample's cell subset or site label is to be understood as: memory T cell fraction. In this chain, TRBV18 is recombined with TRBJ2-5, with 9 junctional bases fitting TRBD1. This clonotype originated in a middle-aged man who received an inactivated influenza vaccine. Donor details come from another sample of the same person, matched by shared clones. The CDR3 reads CASSPVTGQGIQETQYF. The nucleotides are TGTGCCAGCTCACCCGTGACGGGACAGGGAATCCAAGAGACCCAGTACTTC.